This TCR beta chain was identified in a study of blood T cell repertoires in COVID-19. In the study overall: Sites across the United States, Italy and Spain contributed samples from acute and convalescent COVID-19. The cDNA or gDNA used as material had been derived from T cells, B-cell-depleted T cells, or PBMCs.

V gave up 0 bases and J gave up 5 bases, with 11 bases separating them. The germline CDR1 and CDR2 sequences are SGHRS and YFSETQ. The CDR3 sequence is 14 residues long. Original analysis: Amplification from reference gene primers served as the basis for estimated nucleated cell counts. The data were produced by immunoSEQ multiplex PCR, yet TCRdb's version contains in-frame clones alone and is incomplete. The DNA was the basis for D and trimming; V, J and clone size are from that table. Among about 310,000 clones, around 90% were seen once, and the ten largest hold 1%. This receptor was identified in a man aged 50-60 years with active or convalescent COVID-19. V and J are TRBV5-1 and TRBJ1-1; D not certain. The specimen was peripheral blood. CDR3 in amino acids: CASSLVASGTEAFF. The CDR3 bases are TGCGCCAGCAGCTTGGTGGCCAGCGGGACTGAAGCTTTCTTT.